What follows are 32 T cell receptor beta chains derived from one specimen sequenced in a study of T cells in Graves' hyperthyroidism and ophthalmopathy. It was RNA transcripts that yielded the amplified TCR beta CDR3 regions. First-round RT-PCR with HTBI primers amplified the TCR CDR3 region. TCRdb fed the multiplex PCR reads into MiXCR, producing one record per CDR3 protein. The sample carries roughly 330,000 distinct CDR3 sequences, roughly 17% recorded once. The sequenced sample consisted of blood. The receptors here all came from a man aged 25 to 45 with Graves' hyperthyroidism.

In this sample, this clonotype turned up many times. This chain joins TRBV2 and TRBJ2-2; 11 positions agree with TRBD1. Germline V CDR1 and CDR2: SNHLY, FYNNEI. V shed 6 bases and J 3 bases; nucleotides not matched to a gene: 3. This CDR3 region has 15 residues. The CDR3 protein is CASSGQGADTGELFF. The CDR3 DNA reads as TGTGCCAGCAGCGGACAGGGGGCAGACACCGGGGAGCTGTTTTTT. The whole variable domain, filled in from reference TRBV2 and TRBJ2-2, reads EPEVTQTPSHQVTQMGQEVILRCVPISNHLYFYWYRQILGQKVEFLVSFYNNEISEKSEIFDDQFSVERPDGSNFTLKIRSTKLEDSAMYFCASSGQGADTGELFFGEGSRLTVL.

In this sample, this clonotype turned up many times. The V and J genes are TRBV28 and TRBJ1-2, with D uncertain. CDR1 and CDR2 (germline): MDHEN, SYDVKM. The CDR3 extends over 13 amino acids. Trimming took off 7 bases at V and 2 bases at J, with 11 bases between the two ends. This CDR3 is CASTLRPNYGYTF. In nucleotides, the CDR3 is TGTGCCAGCACCCTAAGGCCAAACTATGGCTACACCTTC.

This chain uses TRBV12-3 or TRBV12-4 with TRBJ2-2, with D unclear. The CDR3 sequence is 13 residues long. The V end lost 3 bases, the J end lost 4 bases, and 6 bases lay between the germline ends. CDR3 in amino acids: CASSFRITGELFF. The DNA for the CDR3 is TGTGCCAGCAGTTTTAGGATCACCGGGGAGCTGTTTTTT.

This clonotype has a count of ten or more. The CDR3 DNA reads as TGTGCCAGCACGAGAGACATTTGGGGAGGCTACACCTTC. Protein sequence: CASTRDIWGGYTF. This chain connects TRBV2 to TRBJ1-2; D gene uncertain. The CDR3 runs to 13 residues. V was shortened by 7 bases and J by 8 bases, with 17 bases between the two germline ends. The V gene's germline CDR1 is SNHLY and CDR2 FYNNEI.

The chain joins TRBV5-1 to TRBJ2-7; a weak D match, TRBD2 (5 bases). Germline V gene lookup returns CDR1 SGHRS and CDR2 YFSETQ. V shed 0 bases and J shed 3 bases, with 10 bases lying between them. The CDR3 covers 14 residues. Here the CDR3 reads CASSLDSGHYEQYF. The CDR3 nucleotides are TGCGCCAGCAGCTTGGACAGCGGCCACTACGAGCAGTACTTC.

This clonotype was picked up many times. V is TRBV20-1 and J is TRBJ2-7, with D possibly being TRBD1 (6 bases). Germline V CDR1 and CDR2: DFQATT, SNEGSKA (reference sequence). V shed 4 bases and J shed 1 base, with 14 bases lying between them. CDR3 length: 14 residues. The CDR3 reads CSAKRDILSYEQYF. In DNA, the CDR3 is TGCAGTGCTAAAAGGGACATCCTGTCCTACGAGCAGTACTTC.

This clonotype has at least ten counts. One base away lies a much larger clone, so this may be a sequencing read error. The J gene is TRBJ2-1, the V gene TRBV3-1; D is tentatively TRBD1 or TRBD2 (5 bases each). The V end lost 4 bases, the J end lost 5 bases, and 21 bases lay between the germline ends. This CDR3 region has 17 residues. Germline CDR1 LGHDT, CDR2 YNNKEL (reference sequence). The CDR3 DNA reads TGTGCCAGCAGCCGCCCTCGGGGCAGGAGAAGCGACAATGAGCAGTTCTTC. Amino acid sequence: CASSRPRGRRSDNEQFF.

The chain employs TRBV14 and TRBJ1-1; 8 nucleotides match TRBD1. Germline V gene sequence: CDR1 SGHDN, CDR2 FVKESK. This CDR3 is 15 amino acids long. V lost 6 bases to trimming and J lost 0 bases; unmatched junction nucleotides: 6. The CDR3 DNA reads as TGTGCCAGCAGTCGGACAGGGATAATGAACACTGAAGCTTTCTTT. Amino acids: CASSRTGIMNTEAFF.

This clonotype was seen many times. The V call is TRBV2, the J call TRBJ1-1; D might be TRBD1 (6 bases). Between the trimmed V and J ends, which lost 5 bases and 5 bases, there was a span of 12 bases. The germline gives CDR1 SNHLY, CDR2 FYNNEI. The CDR3 consists of 13 residues. CDR3 residues: CASSYVRGTEAFF. The CDR3 region has the DNA TGTGCCAGCAGTTACGTCAGGGGAACTGAAGCTTTCTTT. Complete variable domain (other parts from reference TRBV2 and TRBJ1-1): EPEVTQTPSHQVTQMGQEVILRCVPISNHLYFYWYRQILGQKVEFLVSFYNNEISEKSEIFDDQFSVERPDGSNFTLKIRSTKLEDSAMYFCASSYVRGTEAFFGQGTRLTVV.

The chain joins TRBV11-2 to TRBJ2-3, with D possibly TRBD2 on 5 matching bases. The CDR3 contains 16 residues. From germline, CDR1 is SGHAT and CDR2 FQNNGV. With 4 bases removed from V and 0 bases from J, the gap between germline ends came to 14 bases. The CDR3 DNA sequence: TGTGCCAGCAGCTCTAGTGTGAGGGCGAGCACAGATACGCAGTATTTT. Its translation: CASSSSVRASTDTQYF. Full variable domain (rest looked up from reference TRBV11-2 and TRBJ2-3): EAGVAQSPRYKIIEKRQSVAFWCNPISGHATLYWYQQILGQGPKLLIQFQNNGVVDDSQLPKDRFSAERLKGVDSTLKIQPAKLEDSAVYLCASSSSVRASTDTQYFGPGTRLTVL.

The CDR3 here is CASSQDPGQGAHNEQFF. The CDR3 nucleotides are TGCGCCAGCAGCCAAGATCCGGGACAGGGGGCCCACAATGAGCAGTTCTTC. The J gene is TRBJ2-1, the V gene TRBV4-1, with 12 bases fitting TRBD1. Germline CDR1 is MGHRA and CDR2 is YSYEKL. The CDR3 is made up of 17 amino acids. The junction had 5 bases not matched to a gene; V was cut back by 0 bases and J by 5 bases.

This clonotype has a handful of counts. The genes are TRBV7-9 and TRBJ1-1; unclear D gene. The CDR3 runs to 18 residues. The V end lost 1 base, the J end lost 0 bases, and 18 bases lay between the germline ends. CDR1 is SEHNR and CDR2 is FQNEAQ in the germline V gene (reference sequence). CDR3 sequence (DNA): TGTGCCAGCAGCTTAGGTAGTTACGCGGGGTTTTTGAACACTGAAGCTTTCTTT. It encodes CASSLGSYAGFLNTEAFF.

This clonotype has a handful of counts. The V call is TRBV7-9, the J call TRBJ2-1, with 7 bases matching TRBD2. This CDR3 has 14 amino acids. V was pared by 4 bases and J by 7 bases, with 7 bases of the junction left unmatched. Germline V lookup: CDR1 SEHNR, CDR2 FQNEAQ (reference sequence). The chain's CDR3 is CASSYGLVGNEQFF. The CDR3 nucleotides are TGTGCCAGCAGCTACGGACTAGTTGGGAATGAGCAGTTCTTC. The whole variable domain, filled in from reference TRBV7-9 and TRBJ2-1, reads DTGVSQNPRHKITKRGQNVTFRCDPISEHNRLYWYRQTLGQGPEFLTYFQNEAQLEKSRLLSDRFSAERPKGSFSTLEIQRTEQGDSAMYLCASSYGLVGNEQFFGPGTRLTVL.

This chain joins TRBV3-1 and TRBJ2-6, with D uncertain. The CDR3 loop spans 15 amino acids. The ends were cut back, 4 bases at V and 4 bases at J, with 11 bases in the middle. Per germline, CDR1 LGHDT and CDR2 YNNKEL (reference sequence). CDR3 sequence reads: CASSLLAGGANVLTF. Here the CDR3 DNA reads TGTGCCAGCAGCCTACTCGCAGGAGGGGCCAACGTCCTGACTTTC.

The chain uses TRBV20-1 and TRBJ1-2, with 10 positions matching TRBD1. V shed 2 bases, J shed 8 bases, and the junction held 11 bases outside the gene matches. This CDR3 contains 15 residues. CDR1 is DFQATT, CDR2 SNEGSKA, per germline (reference sequence). Here the CDR3 reads CSARTGQGGPGGYTF. CDR3 bases: TGCAGTGCTAGAACTGGACAGGGGGGTCCCGGCGGCTACACCTTC.

A few counts support this clonotype. A much larger clone lies one base from this, so it may be a read error. The CDR3 loop is CAWSPGVNTEGFF. For the CDR3, the DNA is TGTGCCTGGAGTCCAGGGGTGAACACTGAAGGTTTCTTT. This sequence joins TRBV30 and TRBJ1-1; D possibly corresponds to TRBD1 (6 bases). The CDR3 extends over 13 amino acids. Germline V gene data show CDR1 as GTSNPN and CDR2 as SVGIG (reference sequence).

In its sample, this clonotype was seen many times. The V and J genes are TRBV29-1 and TRBJ2-1, with 7 bases matching TRBD2. V dropped 2 bases and J dropped 3; count of bases not matched to a gene: 1. Germline CDR1 and CDR2: SQVTM and ANQGSEA. This CDR3 has 13 residues. The CDR3 reads CSVERTSYNEQFF. In DNA, the CDR3 is TGCAGCGTTGAAAGGACTAGCTACAATGAGCAGTTCTTC.

The sample holds a few counts of this clonotype. The chain links TRBV24-1 to TRBJ2-7, with D possibly matching TRBD2 (5 bases). The germline V gene has CDR1 KGHDR and CDR2 SFDVKD. With 4 bases removed from V and 4 bases from J, the gap between germline ends came to 10 bases. The CDR3 length is 13 residues. The CDR3, as DNA: TGTGCCACCAGTGACCCCGGGGTATACGAGCAGTACTTC. Amino acids: CATSDPGVYEQYF.

Only a few counts were recorded for this clonotype. The CDR3 sequence is CAAGGAGTSTDTQYF. The CDR3 bases are TGCGCCGCCGGCGGCGCGGGTACTAGCACAGATACGCAGTATTTT. The chain couples TRBV10-2 to TRBJ2-3; D is possibly TRBD2 (5 bases). There are 15 residues in the CDR3. V lost 11 bases and J 0 bases, leaving 18 bases between the germline ends. CDR1 WSHSY and CDR2 SAAADI come from the germline V gene.

This clonotype was counted many times. The chain joins TRBV30 to TRBJ2-1, with D hard to call. This CDR3 has 14 amino acids. Germline V gene data show CDR1 as GTSNPN and CDR2 as SVGIG (reference sequence). The V and J ends lost 5 bases and 0 bases respectively, with 11 bases between them. The CDR3 DNA reads as TGTGCCTGGGGCACGCAACCCTCCTACAATGAGCAGTTCTTC. This sequence encodes CAWGTQPSYNEQFF.

This clonotype was detected ten times or more. The chain employs TRBV20-1 and TRBJ2-3; possibly TRBD1 for D (6 bases). CDR3 length equals 12 residues. The V end was cut by 3 bases, the J end by 6 bases, with 10 bases between. CDR1 DFQATT and CDR2 SNEGSKA come from the germline V gene (reference sequence). The CDR3 DNA reads as TGCAGTGCTAGGTCAGGGGTGGATACGCAGTATTTT. Encoded protein: CSARSGVDTQYF.

This clonotype was detected ten times or more. The chain links TRBV5-1 to TRBJ1-1, with TRBD1 as a possible D gene (5 bases). The V gene's germline CDR1 is SGHRS and CDR2 YFSETQ. V was shortened by 0 bases and J by 1 base, with 13 bases between the two germline ends. The CDR3 sequence is 16 residues long. This chain's CDR3 is CASSLVSSGPNTEAFF. DNA for the CDR3: TGCGCCAGCAGCTTGGTATCCTCGGGGCCGAACACTGAAGCTTTCTTT.

In the case of this clonotype: One junction end disagrees with the germline gene, perhaps due to a read error. The chain has TRBV27 and TRBJ2-1, with a possible D match to TRBD2 (6 bases). The CDR3 runs to 17 residues. Germline V gene data show CDR1 as MNHEY and CDR2 as SMNVEV (reference sequence). The DNA for the CDR3 is TGTGCCAGCAGTTTTGTTTCGCGGGGAGGTCCCCACAATAAGCAGTTCTTC. This sequence encodes CASSFVSRGGPHNKQFF.

The chain uses TRBV24-1 and TRBJ1-4; D is ambiguous. From germline, CDR1 is KGHDR and CDR2 SFDVKD. Deletions cut 5 bases from V and 6 bases from J, with 18 bases between. The CDR3 totals 16 residues. The CDR3 sequence: CATSGSDRASDEKLFF. CDR3 bases: TGTGCCACCAGTGGGTCTGACCGAGCAAGCGATGAAAAACTGTTTTTT.

This clonotype was counted at least ten times. The chain couples TRBV12-3 or TRBV12-4 to TRBJ1-1, with D unresolved. This CDR3 has 13 amino acids. Trimming removed 6 bases at V and 3 bases at J, with 11 bases between. The CDR3 region is CASSINRDTEAFF. The CDR3 DNA reads as TGTGCCAGCAGCATTAACCGTGACACTGAAGCTTTCTTT.

This clonotype was seen repeatedly, ten times or more. An end of the junction does not agree with germline; a read error may underlie this. This chain connects TRBV11-2 to TRBJ2-5; TRBD1 or TRBD2 may be the D gene (7 bases each). From germline, CDR1 is SGHAT and CDR2 FQNNGV. The CDR3 consists of 16 residues. The CDR3 nucleotides are TGTGCCAGCAGTTTAGAGGGGGCGGGAGCCAGGGAGACCCAGTACTTC. Translation gives CASSLEGAGARETQYF.

The sample holds a few counts of this clonotype. The V gene is TRBV4-1, the J gene TRBJ1-1, with D hard to call. The CDR3 has 14 residues. V shed 4 bases and J shed 4 bases, with 13 bases lying between them. Germline lookup yields CDR1 MGHRA and CDR2 YSYEKL. The CDR3 region is CASSPSAGTTEAFF. DNA of the CDR3: TGCGCCAGCAGCCCATCTGCAGGAACCACTGAAGCTTTCTTT.

A word on this clonotype: This may stem from a read error, because a much larger clone lies one nucleotide away. The J gene is TRBJ2-7, the V gene TRBV11-3; a possible D gene is TRBD1 (6 bases). The V gene's germline CDR1 is SGHNT and CDR2 YENEEA. The CDR3 contains 13 residues. The V gene lost 0 bases and the J gene lost 12 bases, with 15 bases spanning the gap. The chain's CDR3 is CASSLEDRIDRYF. DNA for the CDR3: TGTGCCAGCAGCTTAGAAGACAGGATCGACCGGTACTTC. The full variable domain, rest sourced from reference TRBV11-3 and TRBJ2-7, is EAGVVQSPRYKIIEKKQPVAFWCNPISGHNTLYWYLQNLGQGPELLIRYENEEAVDDSQLPKDRFSAERLKGVDSTLKIQPAELGDSAVYLCASSLEDRIDRYFGPGTRLTVT.

The V call is TRBV5-1, the J call TRBJ2-5; the match to TRBD2 covers 11 bases. Trimming cost V 4 bases and J 4 bases; bases outside gene matches: 3. Germline V gene data show CDR1 as SGHRS and CDR2 as YFSETQ. The CDR3 is made up of 14 amino acids. CDR3: CASSIGLAGETQYF. CDR3 in DNA: TGCGCCAGCAGCATAGGACTAGCGGGAGAGACCCAGTACTTC.

This clonotype showed up many times. The chain links TRBV7-8 to TRBJ2-1; 8 nucleotides line up with TRBD2. Per germline, CDR1 SGHVS and CDR2 FQNEAQ. The ends lost 1 base at V and 1 base at J; junction bases unmatched: 3. The CDR3 covers 16 residues. The DNA of the CDR3 is TGTGCCAGCAGCTTAGAGGGACTAGTTTCCTACAATGAGCAGTTCTTC. Residues: CASSLEGLVSYNEQFF.

This clonotype was picked up a small number of times. This may arise from a read error, as a much more abundant clone is one base away. The chain employs TRBV28 and TRBJ2-7; 7 bases match TRBD2. The CDR3 runs to 13 residues. Germline V CDR1 and CDR2: MDHEN, SYDVKM. Here the CDR3 reads CASTGGGPYGQYF. The DNA for the CDR3 is TGTGCCAGCACCGGGGGAGGGCCCTACGGGCAGTACTTC.

In the case of this clonotype: A much larger clone lies one base from this, so it may be a read error. V and J are TRBV20-1 and TRBJ2-7, with D perhaps matching TRBD1 or TRBD2 (5 bases each). Germline V gene lookup returns CDR1 DFQATT and CDR2 SNEGSKA (reference sequence). There are 16 residues in the CDR3. CDR3 sequence reads: CSTRDLGRAPLYEQYF. The CDR3 bases are TGCAGTACTAGAGATCTCGGCAGGGCCCCTTTATACGAGCAGTACTTC.